These 2 T cell receptor beta chains came from one sample sequenced in a study of beta chain features in type 1 diabetes. Study conclusions and caveats: In all four CD4+ subsets, TCRB CDR3 length was significantly, moderately reduced in type 1 diabetes.

The antigens of these receptors remain unknown. The authors reverse transcribed all of the isolated RNA, so sequencing captured expressed TCRB transcripts. Clones were read by immunoSEQ multiplex PCR, and TCRdb kept only the in-frame ones, dropping some. Among roughly 38,000 clones, approximately 61% were seen once, and the ten largest hold roughly 1.7%. The source material was Tregs from blood. These receptors were collected from a man aged 30 to 39 with type 1 diabetes. Some clones in this sample may be carry-over from other donors' samples.

The chain combines TRBV5-5 with TRBJ2-2; TRBD1 aligns across 7 bases. The germline V gene has CDR1 SGHKS and CDR2 YYEKEE (reference sequence). The ends lost 7 bases at V and 8 bases at J; junction bases unmatched: 14. This CDR3 contains 15 residues. CDR3 protein: CASGTGQVKSGELFF. In nucleotides, the CDR3 is TGTGCCAGCGGCACCGGACAGGTTAAATCTGGGGAGCTGTTTTTT.

This clone came up a few times. The chain has TRBV20-1 and TRBJ1-1; D is uncertain. Trimming took off 0 bases at V and 5 bases at J, with 4 bases between the two ends. Germline CDR1 and CDR2: DFQATT and SNEGSKA (reference sequence). This CDR3 has 11 amino acids. The CDR3 sequence is CSARDQTEAFF. In DNA, the CDR3 is TGCAGTGCTAGAGATCAGACTGAAGCTTTCTTT.